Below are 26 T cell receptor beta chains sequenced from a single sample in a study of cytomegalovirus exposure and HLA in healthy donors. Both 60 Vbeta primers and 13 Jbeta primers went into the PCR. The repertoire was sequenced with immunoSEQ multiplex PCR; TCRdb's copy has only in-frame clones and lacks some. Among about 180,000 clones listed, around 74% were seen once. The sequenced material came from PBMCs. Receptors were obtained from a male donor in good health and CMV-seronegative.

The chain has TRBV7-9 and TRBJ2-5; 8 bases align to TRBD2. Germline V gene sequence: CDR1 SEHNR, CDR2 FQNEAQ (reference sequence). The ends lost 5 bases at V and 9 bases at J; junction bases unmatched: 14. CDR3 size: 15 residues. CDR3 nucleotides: TGTGCCAGCAGCCAAGGGACTAGTGGGGCGGTGGCCCAGTACTTC. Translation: CASSQGTSGAVAQYF.

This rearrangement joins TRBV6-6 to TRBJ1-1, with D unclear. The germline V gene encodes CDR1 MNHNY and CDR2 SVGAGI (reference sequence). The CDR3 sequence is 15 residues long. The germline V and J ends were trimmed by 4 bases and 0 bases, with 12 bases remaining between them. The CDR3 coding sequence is TGTGCCAGCAGTTTCTTACAGAACGTGAACACTGAAGCTTTCTTT. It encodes CASSFLQNVNTEAFF.

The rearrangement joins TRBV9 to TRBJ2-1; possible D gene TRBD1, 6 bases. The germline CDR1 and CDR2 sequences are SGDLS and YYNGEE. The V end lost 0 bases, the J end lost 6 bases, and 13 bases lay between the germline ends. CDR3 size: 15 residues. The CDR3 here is CASSVGGGPGNEQFF. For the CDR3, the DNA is TGTGCCAGCAGCGTAGGAGGGGGACCCGGCAATGAGCAGTTCTTC.

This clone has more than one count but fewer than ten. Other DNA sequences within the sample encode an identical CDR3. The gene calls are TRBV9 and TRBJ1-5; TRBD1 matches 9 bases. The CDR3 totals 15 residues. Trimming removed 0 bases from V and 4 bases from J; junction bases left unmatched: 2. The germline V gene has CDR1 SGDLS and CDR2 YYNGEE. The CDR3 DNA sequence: TGTGCCAGCAGCGTAGGACAGGGGGGGAATCAGCCCCAGCATTTT. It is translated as CASSVGQGGNQPQHF. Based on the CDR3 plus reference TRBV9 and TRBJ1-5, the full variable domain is DSGVTQTPKHLITATGQRVTLRCSPRSGDLSVYWYQQSLDQGLQFLIQYYNGEERAKGNILERFSAQQFPDLHSELNLSSLELGDSALYFCASSVGQGGNQPQHFGDGTRLSIL.

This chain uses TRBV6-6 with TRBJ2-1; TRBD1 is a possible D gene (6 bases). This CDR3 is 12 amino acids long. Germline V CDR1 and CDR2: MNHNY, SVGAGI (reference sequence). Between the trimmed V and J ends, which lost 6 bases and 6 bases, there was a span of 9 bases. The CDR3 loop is CASSSGANEQFF. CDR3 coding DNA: TGTGCCAGCAGCTCAGGGGCCAATGAGCAGTTCTTC.

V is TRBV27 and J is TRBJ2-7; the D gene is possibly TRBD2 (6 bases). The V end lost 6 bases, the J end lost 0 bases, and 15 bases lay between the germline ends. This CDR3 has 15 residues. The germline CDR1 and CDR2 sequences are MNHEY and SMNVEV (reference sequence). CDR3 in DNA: TGTGCCAGCAGGTCCGCCGGGACTGACTCCTACGAGCAGTACTTC. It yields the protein CASRSAGTDSYEQYF.

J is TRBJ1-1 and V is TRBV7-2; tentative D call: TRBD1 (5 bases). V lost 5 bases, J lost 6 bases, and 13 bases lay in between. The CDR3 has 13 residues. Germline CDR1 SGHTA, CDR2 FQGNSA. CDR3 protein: CASSPGLSAEAFF. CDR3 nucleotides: TGTGCCAGCAGCCCGGGACTGTCCGCTGAAGCTTTCTTT. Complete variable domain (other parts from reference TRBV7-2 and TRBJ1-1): GAGVSQSPSNKVTEKGKDVELRCDPISGHTALYWYRQSLGQGLEFLIYFQGNSAPDKSGLPSDRFSAERTGGSVSTLTIQRTQQEDSAVYLCASSPGLSAEAFFGQGTRLTVV.

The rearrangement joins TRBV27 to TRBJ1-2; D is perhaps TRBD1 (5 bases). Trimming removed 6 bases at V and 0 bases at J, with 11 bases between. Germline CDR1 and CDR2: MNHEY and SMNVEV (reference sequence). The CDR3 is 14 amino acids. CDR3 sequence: CASRPDSANYGYTF. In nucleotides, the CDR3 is TGTGCCAGCAGACCTGACAGCGCTAACTATGGCTACACCTTC.

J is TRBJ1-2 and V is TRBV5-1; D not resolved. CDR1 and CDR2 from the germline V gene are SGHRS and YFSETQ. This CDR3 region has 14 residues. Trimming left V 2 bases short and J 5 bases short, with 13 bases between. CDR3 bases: TGCGCCAGCAGCTTAGAAGCCGCAAATTATGGCTACACCTTC. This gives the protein CASSLEAANYGYTF. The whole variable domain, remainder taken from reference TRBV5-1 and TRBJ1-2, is KAGVTQTPRYLIKTRGQQVTLSCSPISGHRSVSWYQQTPGQGLQFLFEYFSETQRNKGNFPGRFSGRQFSNSRSEMNVSTLELGDSALYLCASSLEAANYGYTFGSGTRLTVV.

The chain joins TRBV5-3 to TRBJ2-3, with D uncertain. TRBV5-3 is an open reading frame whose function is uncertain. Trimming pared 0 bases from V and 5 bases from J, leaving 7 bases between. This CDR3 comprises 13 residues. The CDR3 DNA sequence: TGTGCCAGAAGCTTGGCCCCCGGAGATACGCAGTATTTT. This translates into CARSLAPGDTQYF.

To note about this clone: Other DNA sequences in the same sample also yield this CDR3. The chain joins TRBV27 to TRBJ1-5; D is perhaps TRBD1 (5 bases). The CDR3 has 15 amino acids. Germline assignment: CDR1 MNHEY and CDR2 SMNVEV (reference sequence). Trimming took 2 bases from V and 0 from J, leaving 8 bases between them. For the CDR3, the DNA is TGTGCCAGCAGTTTACAAGGGGTTAGCAATCAGCCCCAGCATTTT. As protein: CASSLQGVSNQPQHF.

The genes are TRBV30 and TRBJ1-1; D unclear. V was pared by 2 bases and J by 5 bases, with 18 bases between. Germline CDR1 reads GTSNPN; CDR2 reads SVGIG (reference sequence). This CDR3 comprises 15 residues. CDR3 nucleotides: TGTGCCTGGAGTAGATACGGTATATTCACTACTGAAGCTTTCTTT. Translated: CAWSRYGIFTTEAFF.

CDR3 region: CASSPGTGNEQFF. CDR3 nucleotide sequence: TGTGCCAGCAGCCCAGGGACTGGGAATGAGCAGTTCTTC. The J gene is TRBJ2-1, the V gene TRBV6-5, with D perhaps TRBD2 (6 bases). In germline, CDR1 is MNHEY, CDR2 SVGAGI. V was trimmed by 6 bases and J by 7 bases, leaving 13 bases between them. The CDR3 consists of 13 residues.

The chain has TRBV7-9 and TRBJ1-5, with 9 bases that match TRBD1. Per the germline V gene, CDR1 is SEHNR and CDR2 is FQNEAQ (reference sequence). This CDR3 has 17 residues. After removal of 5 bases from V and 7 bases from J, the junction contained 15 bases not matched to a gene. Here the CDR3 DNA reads TGTGCCAGCAGCCTTAGGACAGGGGTTTGGGAGGAACAGCCCCAGCATTTT. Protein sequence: CASSLRTGVWEEQPQHF.

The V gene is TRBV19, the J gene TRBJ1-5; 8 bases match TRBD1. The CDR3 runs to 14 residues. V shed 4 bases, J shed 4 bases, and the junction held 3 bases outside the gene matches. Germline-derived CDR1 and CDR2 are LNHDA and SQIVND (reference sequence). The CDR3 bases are TGTGCCAGTAGTACGCGGACAGGGAATCAGCCCCAGCATTTT. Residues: CASSTRTGNQPQHF. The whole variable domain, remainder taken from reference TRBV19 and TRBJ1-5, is DGGITQSPKYLFRKEGQNVTLSCEQNLNHDAMYWYRQDPGQGLRLIYYSQIVNDFQKGDIAEGYSVSREKKESFPLTVTSAQKNPTAFYLCASSTRTGNQPQHFGDGTRLSIL.

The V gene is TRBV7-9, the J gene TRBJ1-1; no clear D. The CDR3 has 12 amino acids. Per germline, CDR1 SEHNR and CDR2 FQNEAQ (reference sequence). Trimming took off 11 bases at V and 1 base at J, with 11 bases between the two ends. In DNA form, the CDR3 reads TGTGCCGCCCACGAGGGGAACACTGAAGCTTTCTTT. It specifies CAAHEGNTEAFF.

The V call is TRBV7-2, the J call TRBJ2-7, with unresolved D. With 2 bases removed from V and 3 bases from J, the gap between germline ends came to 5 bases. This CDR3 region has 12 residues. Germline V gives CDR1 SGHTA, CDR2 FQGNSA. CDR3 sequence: CASSLSFYEQYF. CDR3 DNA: TGTGCCAGCAGCTTAAGCTTCTACGAGCAGTACTTC.

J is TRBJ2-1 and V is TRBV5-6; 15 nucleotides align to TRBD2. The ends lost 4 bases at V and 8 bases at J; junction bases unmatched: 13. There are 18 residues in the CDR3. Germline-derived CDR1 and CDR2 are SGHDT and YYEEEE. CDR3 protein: CASSDTLGTSGRRDEQFF. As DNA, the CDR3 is TGTGCCAGCAGCGACACCTTAGGGACTAGCGGGAGGAGGGATGAGCAGTTCTTC.

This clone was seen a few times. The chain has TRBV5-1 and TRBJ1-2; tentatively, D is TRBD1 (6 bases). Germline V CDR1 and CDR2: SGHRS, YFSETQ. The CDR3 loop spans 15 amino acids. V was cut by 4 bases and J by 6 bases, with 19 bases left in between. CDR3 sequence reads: CASSLGTTRNDGYTF. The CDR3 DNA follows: TGCGCCAGCAGCCTTGGGACAACTCGAAACGATGGCTACACCTTC.

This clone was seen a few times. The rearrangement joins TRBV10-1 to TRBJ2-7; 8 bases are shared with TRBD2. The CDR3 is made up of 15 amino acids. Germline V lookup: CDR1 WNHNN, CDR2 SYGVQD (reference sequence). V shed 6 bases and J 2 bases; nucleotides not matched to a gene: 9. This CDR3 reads CASSRPGLEAYEQYF. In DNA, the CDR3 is TGCGCCAGCAGCCGACCGGGACTAGAGGCCTACGAGCAGTACTTC.

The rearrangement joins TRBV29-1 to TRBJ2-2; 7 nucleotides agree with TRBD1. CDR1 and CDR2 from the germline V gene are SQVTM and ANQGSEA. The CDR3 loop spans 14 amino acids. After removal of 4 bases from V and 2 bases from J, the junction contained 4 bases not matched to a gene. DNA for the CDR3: TGCAGCGTTGGACAGGGCCCCAACACCGGGGAGCTGTTTTTT. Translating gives CSVGQGPNTGELFF.

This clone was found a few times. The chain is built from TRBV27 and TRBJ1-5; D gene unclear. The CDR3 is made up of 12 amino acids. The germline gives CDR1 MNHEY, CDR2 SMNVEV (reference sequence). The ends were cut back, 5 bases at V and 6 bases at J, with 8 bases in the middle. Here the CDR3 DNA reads TGTGCCAGCAGTCTACCCGGTCAGCCCCAGCATTTT. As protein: CASSLPGQPQHF.

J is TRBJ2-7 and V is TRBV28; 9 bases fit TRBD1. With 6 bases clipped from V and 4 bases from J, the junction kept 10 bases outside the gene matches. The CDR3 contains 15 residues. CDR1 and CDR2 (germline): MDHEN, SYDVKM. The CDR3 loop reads CASRQPGQGIYEQYF. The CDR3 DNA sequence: TGTGCCAGCAGACAACCGGGACAGGGAATATACGAGCAGTACTTC.

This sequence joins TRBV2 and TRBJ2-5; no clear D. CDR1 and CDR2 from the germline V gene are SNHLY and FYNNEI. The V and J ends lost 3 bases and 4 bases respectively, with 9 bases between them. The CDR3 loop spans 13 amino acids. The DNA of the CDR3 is TGTGCCAGCAGTGACAGCGAGTTAGAGACCCAGTACTTC. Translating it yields CASSDSELETQYF. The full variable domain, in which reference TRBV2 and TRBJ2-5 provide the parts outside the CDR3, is EPEVTQTPSHQVTQMGQEVILRCVPISNHLYFYWYRQILGQKVEFLVSFYNNEISEKSEIFDDQFSVERPDGSNFTLKIRSTKLEDSAMYFCASSDSELETQYFGPGTRLLVL.

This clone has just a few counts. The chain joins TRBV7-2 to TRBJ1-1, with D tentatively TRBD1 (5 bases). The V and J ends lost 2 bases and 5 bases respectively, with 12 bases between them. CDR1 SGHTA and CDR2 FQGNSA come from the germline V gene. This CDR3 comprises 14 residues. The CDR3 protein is CASSLNQGGTEAFF. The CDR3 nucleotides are TGTGCCAGCAGCTTAAACCAGGGTGGGACTGAAGCTTTCTTT.

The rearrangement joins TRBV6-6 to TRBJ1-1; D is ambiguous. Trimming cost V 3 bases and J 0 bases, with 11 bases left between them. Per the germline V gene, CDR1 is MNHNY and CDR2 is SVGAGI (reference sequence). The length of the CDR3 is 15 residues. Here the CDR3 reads CASSYSSGMNTEAFF. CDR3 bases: TGTGCCAGCAGTTATAGTTCCGGGATGAACACTGAAGCTTTCTTT.